Listed below are T cell receptor beta chains from one sample, sequenced in a study of human T cells and chemical hapten exposure. TCRdb re-called the RACE reads through MiXCR, storing one row per CDR3 protein. Counted here are just over 350,000 distinct CDR3 sequences, about 6% occurring once; the ten biggest clones make up around 5.6%. Sample: whole blood, taken in connection with sensitization to the hapten diphenylcyclopropenone (DPC). These receptors originate from a woman younger than 30 with alopecia areata. Some clones in this sample may be carry-over from other donors' samples. CDR3s include the opening cysteine and the closing phenylalanine or tryptophan. Each record gives: clone size, V gene, J gene, D gene, CDR3 length, CDR3 protein, CDR3 DNA. D genes are given only for firm matches. Where a row states a size, it is once, few, many or the class of an expanded clone; other rows omit it.

many,TRBV6-5,TRBJ1-1,-,15,CASSYRQVLYTEAFF,TGTGCCAGCAGTTACCGACAAGTCCTATACACTGAAGCTTTCTTT
few,TRBV20-1,TRBJ2-1,TRBD2,18,CSAREWSSGGGSYNEQFF,TGCAGTGCTAGAGAATGGAGTAGCGGGGGGGGCTCCTACAATGAGCAGTTCTTC
few,TRBV28,TRBJ2-3,-,14,CASKGQPGTDTQYF,TGTGCCAGCAAAGGGCAGCCGGGCACAGATACGCAGTATTTT
few,TRBV18,TRBJ2-7,-,13,CASSPPFRGEQYF,TGTGCCAGCTCACCACCGTTTCGTGGCGAGCAGTACTTC
-,TRBV12-3/TRBV12-4,TRBJ2-3,-,15,CASSFTPRGTDTQYF,TGTGCCAGCAGTTTTACGCCCAGGGGCACAGATACGCAGTATTTT
few,TRBV20-1,TRBJ1-5,-,13,CSALAGGNQPQHF,TGCAGTGCTCTAGCGGGGGGCAATCAGCCCCAGCATTTT
-,TRBV6-5,TRBJ1-3,-,17,CASSYGAAANSGNTIYF,TGTGCCAGCAGTTACGGGGCAGCCGCCAACTCTGGAAACACCATATATTTT
-,TRBV27,TRBJ1-2,-,17,CASSLLYGQGQGYGYTF,TGTGCCAGCAGTTTATTGTACGGGCAGGGGCAGGGCTATGGCTACACCTTC
few,TRBV5-1,TRBJ2-3,-,14,CASSSENLVDTQYF,TGCGCCAGCAGCTCTGAAAATTTGGTAGATACGCAGTATTTT
few,TRBV5-1,TRBJ2-5,-,14,CASSPGTQQETQYF,TGCGCCAGTTCCCCCGGGACACAGCAAGAGACCCAGTACTTC
few,TRBV27,TRBJ2-5,TRBD1,16,CASSFTHRGVGETQYF,TGTGCCAGCAGTTTTACCCACAGGGGGGTTGGAGAGACCCAGTACTTC
-,TRBV3-1,TRBJ2-1,-,18,CASSQGNGGARGLHEQFF,TGTGCCAGCAGCCAGGGGAACGGAGGTGCGAGGGGATTACATGAGCAGTTCTTC
few,TRBV10-3,TRBJ2-7,TRBD2,13,CAIQAGVVYEQYF,TGTGCCATCCAAGCGGGGGTTGTCTACGAGCAGTACTTC
-,TRBV3-1,TRBJ2-1,-,13,CASSQARVNEQFF,TGTGCCAGCAGCCAAGCCAGGGTCAATGAGCAGTTCTTC
-,TRBV5-1,TRBJ1-2,-,11,CASGTELGYTF,TGCGCCAGCGGGACGGAGCTTGGCTACACCTTC
many,TRBV29-1,TRBJ1-2,-,14,CSVEDGDRYYGYTF,TGCAGCGTTGAAGATGGTGACAGATACTATGGCTACACCTTC
many,TRBV28,TRBJ2-7,-,12,CASSLGGGEQYF,TGTGCCAGCAGTTTAGGTGGAGGGGAGCAGTACTTC
many,TRBV12-3/TRBV12-4,TRBJ1-1,TRBD1,13,CASSTGQRRGAFF,TGTGCCAGCAGCACGGGACAGAGGAGAGGGGCTTTCTTT
-,TRBV10-2,TRBJ2-3,TRBD2,14,CASRAGGTLDTQYF,TGCGCCAGCAGGGCGGGGGGGACATTAGATACGCAGTATTTT
few,TRBV3-1,TRBJ2-5,-,14,CASSLRETEETQYF,TGTGCCAGCAGCCTCAGGGAGACTGAAGAGACCCAGTACTTC
many,TRBV2,TRBJ1-4,-,17,CASSEEGSGSVDEKLFF,TGTGCCAGCAGTGAAGAGGGGTCGGGGAGTGTGGATGAAAAACTGTTTTTT
few,TRBV7-2,TRBJ1-3,TRBD1,14,CASEDRVAGNTIYF,TGTGCCAGCGAGGACAGGGTAGCAGGAAACACCATATATTTT
many,TRBV6-2/TRBV6-3,TRBJ2-7,-,12,CASSYDGYEQYF,TGTGCCAGCAGTTACGACGGTTACGAGCAGTACTTC
-,TRBV6-2/TRBV6-3,TRBJ2-7,-,11,CASRAAYEQYF,TGTGCCAGCAGGGCCGCCTACGAGCAGTACTTC
many,TRBV12-3/TRBV12-4,TRBJ1-6,-,14,CASSLGVRGSPLHF,TGTGCCAGCAGTTTAGGGGTTCGGGGTTCACCCCTCCACTTT
many,TRBV12-3/TRBV12-4,TRBJ1-5,TRBD1,16,CASSQGQGAINQPQHF,TGTGCCAGCAGTCAGGGACAGGGGGCTATCAATCAGCCCCAGCATTTT
-,TRBV12-3/TRBV12-4,TRBJ1-4,-,14,CASSFYGQNEKLFF,TGTGCCAGCAGTTTTTACGGGCAGAATGAAAAACTGTTTTTT
many,TRBV27,TRBJ1-5,-,15,CASSFGGDSNQPQHF,TGTGCCAGCAGTTTTGGGGGGGATAGCAATCAGCCCCAGCATTTT
many,TRBV6-5,TRBJ1-6,TRBD1,15,CASSQDRVGNSPLHF,TGTGCCAGCAGTCAGGACAGGGTGGGTAATTCACCCCTCCACTTT
many,TRBV28,TRBJ1-3,-,12,CASKFRHGTIYF,TGTGCCAGCAAGTTTCGCCATGGCACCATATATTTT
-,TRBV7-9,TRBJ2-3,TRBD2,16,CASSLGPAGSPDTQYF,TGTGCCAGCAGCTTAGGTCCAGCGGGGTCCCCGGATACGCAGTATTTT
few,TRBV10-3,TRBJ2-7,TRBD2,12,CAISGRGNEQYF,TGTGCCATCAGCGGGCGGGGGAACGAGCAGTACTTC
-,TRBV7-3,TRBJ1-1,-,14,CASSLMGANTEAFF,TGTGCCAGCAGCTTAATGGGGGCAAACACTGAAGCTTTCTTT
-,TRBV20-1,TRBJ1-6,-,13,CSARRGRDSPLHF,TGCAGTGCTAGACGGGGCAGAGATTCACCCCTCCACTTT
-,TRBV10-3,TRBJ1-5,TRBD1,14,CAISEGQAGLPQHF,TGTGCCATCAGTGAGGGACAGGCCGGCCTCCCCCAGCATTTT
many,TRBV3-1,TRBJ2-2,TRBD2,19,CASSQPPEQAGLVTGELFF,TGTGCCAGCAGCCAGCCCCCGGAGCAAGCGGGGTTAGTCACCGGGGAGCTGTTTTTT
-,TRBV9,TRBJ2-3,-,15,CASSVEDSIHPTQYF,TGTGCCAGCAGCGTAGAAGACAGTATACATCCTACGCAGTATTTT
many,TRBV28,TRBJ2-5,TRBD1,15,CASSSDRGYQETQYF,TGTGCCAGCAGTTCGGACAGGGGGTACCAAGAGACCCAGTACTTC
many,TRBV7-9,TRBJ1-1,-,16,CASSPDLGRGNTEAFF,TGTGCCAGCAGCCCCGACTTGGGGCGGGGGAACACTGAAGCTTTCTTT
few,TRBV28,TRBJ2-7,TRBD1,14,CASSLLGTAYEQYF,TGTGCCAGCAGTTTGTTGGGGACAGCATACGAGCAGTACTTC
many,TRBV6-2/TRBV6-3,TRBJ1-1,-,14,CASSRDTSNTEAFF,TGTGCCAGCAGCCGGGACACTTCGAACACTGAAGCTTTCTTT
-,TRBV6-2/TRBV6-3,TRBJ2-7,TRBD1,14,CASSSGQGQNEQYF,TGTGCCAGCAGCTCGGGACAGGGTCAGAACGAGCAGTACTTC